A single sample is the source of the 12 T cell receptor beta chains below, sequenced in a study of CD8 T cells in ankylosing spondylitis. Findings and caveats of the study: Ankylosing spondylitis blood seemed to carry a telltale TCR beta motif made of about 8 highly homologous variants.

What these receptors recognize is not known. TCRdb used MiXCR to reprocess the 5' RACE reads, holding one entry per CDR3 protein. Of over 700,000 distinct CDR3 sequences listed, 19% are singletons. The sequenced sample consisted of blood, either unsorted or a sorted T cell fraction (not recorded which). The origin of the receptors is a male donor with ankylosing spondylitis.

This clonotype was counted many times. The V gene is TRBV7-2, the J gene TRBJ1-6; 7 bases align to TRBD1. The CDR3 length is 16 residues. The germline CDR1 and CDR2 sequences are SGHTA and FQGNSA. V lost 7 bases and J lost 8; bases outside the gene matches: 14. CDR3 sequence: CASNQELGQKHSPLHF. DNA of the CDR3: TGTGCCAGCAATCAAGAATTGGGACAGAAGCATTCACCCCTCCACTTT.

CDR3 DNA: TGTGCCAGCAGCTTTGCCAGCGGGGGGCACAATGAGCAGTTCTTC. It is translated as CASSFASGGHNEQFF. The chain carries TRBV5-4 and TRBJ2-1, with 9 bases matching TRBD2. The V segment lost 2 bases and the J segment 5 bases; nucleotides outside the gene matches: 5. The V gene's germline CDR1 is SGHNT and CDR2 YYREEE (reference sequence). The CDR3 totals 15 residues.

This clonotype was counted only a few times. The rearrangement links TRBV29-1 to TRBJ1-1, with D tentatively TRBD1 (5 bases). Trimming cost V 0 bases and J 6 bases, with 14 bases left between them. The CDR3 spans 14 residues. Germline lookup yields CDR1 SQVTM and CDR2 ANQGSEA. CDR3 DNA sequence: TGCAGCGTTGAAGAGACAGCCGGGGGGTCTGAAGCTTTCTTT. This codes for CSVEETAGGSEAFF.

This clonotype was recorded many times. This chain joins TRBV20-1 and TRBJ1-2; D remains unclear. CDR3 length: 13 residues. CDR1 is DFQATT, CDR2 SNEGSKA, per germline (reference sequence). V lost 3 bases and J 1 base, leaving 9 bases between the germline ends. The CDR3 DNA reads TGCAGTGCTAGCTTGGTCCGTAACTATGGCTACACCTTC. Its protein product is CSASLVRNYGYTF.

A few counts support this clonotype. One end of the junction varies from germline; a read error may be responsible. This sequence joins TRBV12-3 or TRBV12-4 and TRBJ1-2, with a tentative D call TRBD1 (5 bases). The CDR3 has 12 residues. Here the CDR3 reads CASSPGQYKGDF. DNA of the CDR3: TGTGCCAGCAGTCCCGGGCAGTACAAAGGGGACTTC.

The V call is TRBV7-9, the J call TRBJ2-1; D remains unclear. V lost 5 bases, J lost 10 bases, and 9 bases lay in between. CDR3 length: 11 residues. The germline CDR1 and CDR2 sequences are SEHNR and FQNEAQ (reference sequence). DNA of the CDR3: TGTGCCAGCAGCCTCACCAGGGAGCAGTTCTTC. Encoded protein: CASSLTREQFF.

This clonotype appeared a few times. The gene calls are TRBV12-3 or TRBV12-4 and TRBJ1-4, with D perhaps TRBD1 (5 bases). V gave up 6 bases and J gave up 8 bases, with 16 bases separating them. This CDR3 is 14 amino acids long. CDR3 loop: CASSPKRGEEKLFF. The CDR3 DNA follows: TGTGCCAGCAGCCCCAAGCGGGGCGAGGAAAAACTGTTTTTT.

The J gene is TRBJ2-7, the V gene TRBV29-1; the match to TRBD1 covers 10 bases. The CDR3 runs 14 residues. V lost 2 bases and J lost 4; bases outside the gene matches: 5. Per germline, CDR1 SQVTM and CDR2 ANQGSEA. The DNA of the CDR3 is TGCAGCGTTGAAATGGGGGGACAGGGGTACGAGCAGTACTTC. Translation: CSVEMGGQGYEQYF.

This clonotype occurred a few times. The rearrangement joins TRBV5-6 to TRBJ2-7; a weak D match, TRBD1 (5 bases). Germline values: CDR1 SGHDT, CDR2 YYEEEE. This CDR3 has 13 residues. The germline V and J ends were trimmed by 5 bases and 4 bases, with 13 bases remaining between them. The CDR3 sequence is CASSYQDSYEQYF. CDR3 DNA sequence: TGTGCCAGCAGTTACCAAGACAGTTACGAGCAGTACTTC. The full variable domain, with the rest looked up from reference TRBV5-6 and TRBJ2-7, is DAGVTQSPTHLIKTRGQQVTLRCSPKSGHDTVSWYQQALGQGPQFIFQYYEEEERQRGNFPDRFSGHQFPNYSSELNVNALLLGDSALYLCASSYQDSYEQYFGPGTRLTVT.

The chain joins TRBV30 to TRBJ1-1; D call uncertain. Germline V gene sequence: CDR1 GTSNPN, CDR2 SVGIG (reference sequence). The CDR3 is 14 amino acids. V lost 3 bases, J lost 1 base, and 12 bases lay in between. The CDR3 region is CAWRRLQQNTEAFF. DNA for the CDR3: TGTGCCTGGAGGAGGTTGCAGCAGAACACTGAAGCTTTCTTT.

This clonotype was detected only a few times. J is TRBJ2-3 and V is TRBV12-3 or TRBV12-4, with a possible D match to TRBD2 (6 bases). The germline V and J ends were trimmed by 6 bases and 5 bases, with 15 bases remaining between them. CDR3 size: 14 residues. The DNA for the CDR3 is TGTGCCAGCAGGCAACTTGGGGGAGGAGATACGCAGTATTTT. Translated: CASRQLGGGDTQYF.

This CDR3 is CASSPLRSYGYTF. DNA for the CDR3: TGTGCCAGCAGTCCCCTAAGGAGCTATGGCTACACCTTC. This chain joins TRBV12-3 or TRBV12-4 and TRBJ1-2; D gene uncertain. Trimming shortened V by 5 bases and J by 4 bases, and 11 bases separated the two germline ends. CDR3 length: 13 amino acids.